These T cell receptor beta chains were read from a single sample in a study of blood T cells in healthy people across ages. From the 5' RACE reads, TCRdb called clonotypes with MiXCR, one entry per CDR3 protein. The table includes approximately 2,000,000 distinct CDR3 sequences, about 39% detected once. The specimen sequenced was blood. Receptors were obtained from a human donor in good health. Both conserved end residues are part of each CDR3. The order of the fields is clone size, D gene, J gene, V gene, CDR3 protein, CDR3 DNA. The D gene is left open where the match is weak. Some rows have no size entry. The others give once, few or many, or a class for an expanded clone.

clone_size: few
d_call: NA
j_call: TRBJ2-5
v_call: TRBV18
cdr3_aa: CASSPQSLETQYF
cdr3_nt: TGTGCCAGCTCACCGCAGAGCCTCGAGACCCAGTACTTC

clone_size: few
d_call: NA
j_call: TRBJ2-3
v_call: TRBV15
cdr3_aa: CATSPDVRGTDTQYF
cdr3_nt: TGTGCCACCAGCCCCGACGTGCGCGGCACAGATACGCAGTATTTT

clone_size: few
d_call: NA
j_call: TRBJ2-7
v_call: TRBV5-1
cdr3_aa: CASSLERTDIKGQYF
cdr3_nt: TGCGCCAGCAGCTTGGAGCGGACGGATATCAAGGGCCAGTACTTC

clone_size: once
d_call: NA
j_call: TRBJ1-5
v_call: TRBV7-8
cdr3_aa: CASSLPQPGEGRIDQPQHF
cdr3_nt: TGTGCCAGCAGCTTACCTCAGCCCGGGGAAGGGCGAATAGATCAGCCCCAGCATTTT

clone_size: NA
d_call: NA
j_call: TRBJ2-7
v_call: TRBV29-1
cdr3_aa: CSVRETYEQYF
cdr3_nt: TGCAGCGTGAGAGAGACCTACGAGCAGTACTTC

clone_size: few
d_call: NA
j_call: TRBJ1-1
v_call: TRBV5-1
cdr3_aa: CASSFSVGTEAFF
cdr3_nt: TGCGCCAGCAGCTTCTCCGTTGGCACTGAAGCTTTCTTT

clone_size: few
d_call: TRBD1
j_call: TRBJ1-1
v_call: TRBV7-2
cdr3_aa: CASSLEYRGLTEAFF
cdr3_nt: TGTGCCAGCAGCTTAGAGTATAGGGGGCTAACTGAAGCTTTCTTT

clone_size: NA
d_call: TRBD1
j_call: TRBJ1-1
v_call: TRBV5-1
cdr3_aa: CASSYLDRAMNTEAFF
cdr3_nt: TGCGCCAGCAGCTACCTAGACAGGGCGATGAACACTGAAGCTTTCTTT

clone_size: few
d_call: TRBD1
j_call: TRBJ1-2
v_call: TRBV3-1
cdr3_aa: CASSDQGTGVYGYTF
cdr3_nt: TGTGCCAGCAGCGACCAAGGGACAGGGGTTTATGGCTACACCTTC

clone_size: few
d_call: NA
j_call: TRBJ1-1
v_call: TRBV12-3/TRBV12-4
cdr3_aa: CASSLAQTEAFF
cdr3_nt: TGTGCCAGCAGTTTGGCTCAAACTGAAGCTTTCTTT

clone_size: NA
d_call: NA
j_call: TRBJ2-7
v_call: TRBV29-1
cdr3_aa: CSVQDSPGYEQYF
cdr3_nt: TGCAGCGTCCAGGACAGCCCCGGCTACGAGCAGTACTTC

clone_size: many
d_call: TRBD1
j_call: TRBJ1-2
v_call: TRBV10-3
cdr3_aa: CAISSGQGGYTF
cdr3_nt: TGTGCCATCAGTTCTGGACAGGGAGGCTACACCTTC

clone_size: few
d_call: TRBD1
j_call: TRBJ2-7
v_call: TRBV10-3
cdr3_aa: CAIRSRGQVYEQYF
cdr3_nt: TGTGCCATCAGATCCAGGGGGCAAGTCTACGAGCAGTACTTC

clone_size: NA
d_call: TRBD2
j_call: TRBJ2-3
v_call: TRBV4-2
cdr3_aa: CASRRLATDTQYF
cdr3_nt: TGTGCCAGCCGGAGACTAGCTACAGATACGCAGTATTTT

clone_size: NA
d_call: TRBD1
j_call: TRBJ1-2
v_call: TRBV6-2/TRBV6-3
cdr3_aa: CASRSSYRGQQIFNYGYTF
cdr3_nt: TGTGCCAGCAGATCATCATACAGGGGCCAGCAGATTTTTAACTATGGCTACACCTTC

clone_size: once
d_call: TRBD2
j_call: TRBJ2-3
v_call: TRBV3-1
cdr3_aa: CASSRGAGESTDTQYF
cdr3_nt: TGTGCCAGCAGCCGTGGAGCGGGGGAGTCCACAGATACGCAGTATTTT

clone_size: NA
d_call: NA
j_call: TRBJ1-2
v_call: TRBV10-3
cdr3_aa: CAISDKDGAGYGYTF
cdr3_nt: TGTGCCATCAGTGATAAGGATGGGGCAGGGTATGGCTACACCTTC

clone_size: NA
d_call: TRBD2
j_call: TRBJ2-5
v_call: TRBV7-6
cdr3_aa: CASSLGEGDQETQYF
cdr3_nt: TGTGCCAGCAGCTTAGGGGAGGGAGACCAGGAGACCCAGTACTTC

clone_size: many
d_call: NA
j_call: TRBJ2-1
v_call: TRBV29-1
cdr3_aa: CSVEGRYNEQFF
cdr3_nt: TGCAGCGTTGAGGGTAGATACAATGAGCAGTTCTTC

clone_size: few
d_call: NA
j_call: TRBJ2-1
v_call: TRBV5-1
cdr3_aa: CASSLGTSSSYNEQFF
cdr3_nt: TGCGCCAGCAGCCTTGGGACTTCCAGCTCCTACAATGAGCAGTTCTTC

clone_size: NA
d_call: NA
j_call: TRBJ2-7
v_call: TRBV12-3/TRBV12-4
cdr3_aa: CASSLGRDTSMGREQYF
cdr3_nt: TGTGCCAGCAGTTTAGGTCGAGACACATCAATGGGCCGCGAGCAGTACTTC

clone_size: NA
d_call: NA
j_call: TRBJ2-1
v_call: TRBV7-9
cdr3_aa: CASSPGQPSSDEQFF
cdr3_nt: TGTGCCAGCAGCCCCGGACAGCCGTCAAGCGATGAGCAGTTCTTC

clone_size: once
d_call: NA
j_call: TRBJ1-2
v_call: TRBV7-9
cdr3_aa: CASSLAYGGSYGYTF
cdr3_nt: TGTGCCAGCAGCTTAGCATATGGGGGTAGCTATGGCTACACCTTC

clone_size: NA
d_call: NA
j_call: TRBJ2-1
v_call: TRBV7-6
cdr3_aa: CASSLPLQGSYNEQFF
cdr3_nt: TGTGCCAGCAGCTTACCCCTACAGGGTTCCTACAATGAGCAGTTCTTC

clone_size: NA
d_call: NA
j_call: TRBJ2-7
v_call: TRBV20-1
cdr3_aa: CSALIRGGSYEQYF
cdr3_nt: TGCAGTGCCCTCATCCGGGGAGGCTCCTACGAGCAGTACTTC

clone_size: many
d_call: NA
j_call: TRBJ1-1
v_call: TRBV12-3/TRBV12-4
cdr3_aa: CASSLIGDTEAFF
cdr3_nt: TGTGCCAGCAGCTTAATTGGGGACACTGAAGCTTTCTTT

clone_size: NA
d_call: NA
j_call: TRBJ2-3
v_call: TRBV27
cdr3_aa: CASRSPASDSTDTQYF
cdr3_nt: TGTGCCAGCAGATCCCCGGCTAGCGATAGCACAGATACGCAGTATTTT

clone_size: many
d_call: NA
j_call: TRBJ1-4
v_call: TRBV7-2
cdr3_aa: CASSLGNSNEKLFF
cdr3_nt: TGTGCCAGCAGCTTAGGGAACTCTAATGAAAAACTGTTTTTT

clone_size: NA
d_call: NA
j_call: TRBJ2-7
v_call: TRBV4-3
cdr3_aa: CASSQASDNAYEQYF
cdr3_nt: TGCGCCAGCAGCCAAGCCTCGGACAACGCCTACGAGCAGTACTTC

clone_size: NA
d_call: TRBD1
j_call: TRBJ1-2
v_call: TRBV6-5
cdr3_aa: CASSYKTGAKSYYGYTF
cdr3_nt: TGTGCCAGCAGTTACAAGACAGGGGCTAAATCTTACTATGGCTACACCTTC

clone_size: few
d_call: TRBD2
j_call: TRBJ2-5
v_call: TRBV20-1
cdr3_aa: CSATDSGGIQETQYF
cdr3_nt: TGCAGTGCTACTGACAGCGGGGGGATCCAAGAGACCCAGTACTTC

clone_size: NA
d_call: NA
j_call: TRBJ2-1
v_call: TRBV6-5
cdr3_aa: CASSSGTPTYREQFF
cdr3_nt: TGTGCCAGCAGTTCCGGGACCCCGACGTACCGAGAGCAGTTCTTC

clone_size: few
d_call: NA
j_call: TRBJ2-3
v_call: TRBV4-3
cdr3_aa: CASSHRRGANSDTQYF
cdr3_nt: TGCGCCAGCAGCCATAGGAGGGGAGCTAACTCAGATACGCAGTATTTT

clone_size: NA
d_call: TRBD1
j_call: TRBJ1-6
v_call: TRBV6-2/TRBV6-3
cdr3_aa: CASTYRQGSPLHF
cdr3_nt: TGTGCCAGCACCTACCGACAGGGTTCACCCCTCCACTTT

clone_size: NA
d_call: NA
j_call: TRBJ2-7
v_call: TRBV20-1
cdr3_aa: CSASQVAGPYEQYF
cdr3_nt: TGCAGTGCTAGTCAGGTTGCCGGTCCCTACGAGCAGTACTTC

clone_size: NA
d_call: NA
j_call: TRBJ2-3
v_call: TRBV9
cdr3_aa: CASAKGDNTDTQYF
cdr3_nt: TGTGCCAGCGCAAAGGGCGATAACACAGATACGCAGTATTTT

clone_size: NA
d_call: TRBD2
j_call: TRBJ2-3
v_call: TRBV7-3
cdr3_aa: CASSIRLAGADTQYF
cdr3_nt: TGTGCCAGCAGTATTCGACTAGCGGGGGCAGATACGCAGTATTTT

clone_size: NA
d_call: NA
j_call: TRBJ1-1
v_call: TRBV20-1
cdr3_aa: CSARESWAGAMNTEAFF
cdr3_nt: TGCAGTGCTAGAGAGAGTTGGGCAGGGGCGATGAACACTGAAGCTTTCTTT

clone_size: few
d_call: TRBD1
j_call: TRBJ2-7
v_call: TRBV7-2
cdr3_aa: CASSLAPGQHYEQYF
cdr3_nt: TGTGCCAGCAGCTTAGCGCCGGGACAGCACTACGAGCAGTACTTC

clone_size: NA
d_call: NA
j_call: TRBJ2-7
v_call: TRBV28
cdr3_aa: CASQLGGGVYEQYF
cdr3_nt: TGTGCCAGCCAATTAGGGGGAGGGGTCTACGAGCAGTACTTC

clone_size: few
d_call: NA
j_call: TRBJ1-2
v_call: TRBV4-1
cdr3_aa: CASIQPVRGRNYGYTF
cdr3_nt: TGCGCCAGCATCCAACCTGTCAGGGGCAGGAACTATGGCTACACCTTC

clone_size: NA
d_call: TRBD2
j_call: TRBJ2-1
v_call: TRBV7-4
cdr3_aa: CASSDPGGLAPTYNEQFF
cdr3_nt: TGTGCCAGCAGCGACCCGGGGGGGCTCGCCCCAACCTACAATGAGCAGTTCTTC

clone_size: NA
d_call: NA
j_call: TRBJ2-7
v_call: TRBV20-1
cdr3_aa: CSARDRDHLSYEQYF
cdr3_nt: TGCAGTGCTAGAGATCGGGACCATCTATCCTACGAGCAGTACTTC

clone_size: few
d_call: NA
j_call: TRBJ2-2
v_call: TRBV7-7
cdr3_aa: CASSPNLLGELFF
cdr3_nt: TGTGCTAGCAGCCCTAACCTCCTTGGGGAGCTGTTTTTT

clone_size: NA
d_call: NA
j_call: TRBJ2-3
v_call: TRBV28
cdr3_aa: CASARDPTDTQYF
cdr3_nt: TGTGCCAGCGCCCGAGACCCCACAGATACGCAGTATTTT

clone_size: NA
d_call: TRBD2
j_call: TRBJ2-3
v_call: TRBV6-1
cdr3_aa: CASSEGRLRLAGRPDTQYF
cdr3_nt: TGTGCCAGCAGTGAAGGTCGACTCCGACTAGCGGGCCGACCGGATACGCAGTATTTT

clone_size: NA
d_call: TRBD1
j_call: TRBJ1-2
v_call: TRBV29-1
cdr3_aa: CSAFTGVYGYTF
cdr3_nt: TGCAGCGCCTTTACAGGGGTCTATGGCTACACCTTC

clone_size: NA
d_call: TRBD2
j_call: TRBJ2-1
v_call: TRBV7-2
cdr3_aa: CACSLAGKQFF
cdr3_nt: TGTGCCTGCAGCCTAGCGGGCAAGCAGTTCTTC

clone_size: NA
d_call: TRBD2
j_call: TRBJ2-7
v_call: TRBV3-1
cdr3_aa: CASSERGAGGEQYF
cdr3_nt: TGTGCCAGCAGCGAGCGGGGGGCCGGGGGGGAGCAGTACTTC